This entry concerns a single T cell receptor beta chain. These data come from a study of cytomegalovirus exposure and HLA in healthy donors. This PCR relied on a set of 60 Vbeta primers and 13 Jbeta primers. Generated by immunoSEQ multiplex PCR, the TCRdb table keeps only in-frame clones and is missing some. The repertoire holds fewer than 200,000 clones, with roughly 80% as singletons. The CDR3 is 11 amino acids. V was pared by 7 bases and J by 4 bases, with 7 bases between. Germline V gene lookup returns CDR1 SNHLY and CDR2 FYNNEI. The chain recombines TRBV2 with TRBJ1-2, with D unresolved. The sequence came from a female donor in good health and CMV-seronegative. Sequencing was done on a sample of PBMCs. The CDR3 sequence is CASTQSYGYTF. The CDR3 DNA is TGTGCCAGCACCCAATCCTATGGCTACACCTTC. The full variable domain, its missing parts supplied by reference TRBV2 and TRBJ1-2, is EPEVTQTPSHQVTQMGQEVILRCVPISNHLYFYWYRQILGQKVEFLVSFYNNEISEKSEIFDDQFSVERPDGSNFTLKIRSTKLEDSAMYFCASTQSYGYTFGSGTRLTVV.